The 31 T cell receptor beta chains in this list originate from one sample, sequenced in a study of cytomegalovirus exposure and HLA in healthy donors. TCRdb's table, derived via immunoSEQ multiplex PCR, lists solely in-frame clones and lacks some. The sample carries 150,000 to 180,000 clones, roughly 90% recorded once. The sample was PBMCs. All receptors come from a man younger than 35 in good health and CMV-seropositive.

V is TRBV11-2 and J is TRBJ2-7, with D possibly TRBD1 on 6 matching bases. In germline, CDR1 is SGHAT, CDR2 FQNNGV. The V and J ends lost 5 bases and 4 bases respectively, with 9 bases between them. The CDR3 runs to 12 residues. In DNA form, the CDR3 reads TGTGCCAGCAGCACTACAGGGTACGAGCAGTACTTC. The encoded protein is CASSTTGYEQYF.

The J gene is TRBJ1-2, the V gene TRBV6-6, with a weak D call TRBD1 (6 bases). Germline assignment: CDR1 MNHNY and CDR2 SVGAGI (reference sequence). V was pared by 10 bases and J by 5 bases, with 14 bases between. This CDR3 comprises 12 residues. CDR3 bases: TGTGCCACCTACAGGGAGGGTTATGGCTACACCTTC. Its translation: CATYREGYGYTF.

This clone has a handful of counts. V is TRBV21-1 and J is TRBJ1-5. TRBV21-1 is deemed a pseudogene. This CDR3 comprises 11 residues. The CDR3 nucleotides are TGTGCCAGCGGAGCTAATCAGCCCCAGCATTTT. Translated: CASGANQPQHF.

The gene calls are TRBV6-1 and TRBJ1-1, with a tentative D call TRBD1 (5 bases). Trimming left V 2 bases short and J 5 bases short, with 12 bases between. The CDR3 spans 14 residues. Germline V CDR1 and CDR2: MNHNS, SASEGT. The CDR3 nucleotides read TGTGCCAGCAGTGAACGAGCGGAGGGGACTGAAGCTTTCTTT. It codes for CASSERAEGTEAFF.

DNA of the CDR3: TGTGCCAGCAGCTCATTAGCGGGAGAGTCCTACAATGAGCAGTTCTTC. This translates into CASSSLAGESYNEQFF. The genes are TRBV5-6 and TRBJ2-1; TRBD2 agrees at 9 bases. The CDR3 contains 16 residues. Per germline, CDR1 SGHDT and CDR2 YYEEEE. V shed 3 bases, J shed 1 base, and the junction held 5 bases outside the gene matches. The variable domain in full, with the rest retrieved from reference TRBV5-6 and TRBJ2-1, is DAGVTQSPTHLIKTRGQQVTLRCSPKSGHDTVSWYQQALGQGPQFIFQYYEEEERQRGNFPDRFSGHQFPNYSSELNVNALLLGDSALYLCASSSLAGESYNEQFFGPGTRLTVL.

The genes are TRBV30 and TRBJ1-3, with 11 bases aligning to TRBD1. The CDR3 contains 13 residues. The V gene end was trimmed by 5 bases and the J gene end by 3 bases; junction bases not matched to a gene: 0. From germline, CDR1 is GTSNPN and CDR2 SVGIG (reference sequence). The DNA of the CDR3 is TGTGCCTGGGGGACAGGGGGTGGAAACACCATATATTTT. Translation gives CAWGTGGGNTIYF.

This sequence joins TRBV4-1 and TRBJ1-5; D remains ambiguous. The V end was cut by 0 bases, the J end by 0 bases, with 9 bases between. CDR1 is MGHRA and CDR2 is YSYEKL in the germline V gene. CDR3 length: 16 amino acids. In nucleotides, the CDR3 is TGCGCCAGCAGCCAAGAGGCCAGTGGTAGCAATCAGCCCCAGCATTTT. This translates into CASSQEASGSNQPQHF.

The rearrangement joins TRBV5-1 to TRBJ2-3; 7 positions match TRBD1. J was trimmed by 3 bases and V by 4 bases; bases with no gene match: 8. The germline gives CDR1 SGHRS, CDR2 YFSETQ. This CDR3 has 15 amino acids. CDR3 bases: TGCGCCAGCAGCCTTCAGGGGGTAGGGACAGATACGCAGTATTTT. Translation gives CASSLQGVGTDTQYF.

This chain joins TRBV9 and TRBJ2-3, with 12 bases aligning to TRBD2. There are 15 residues in the CDR3. From germline, CDR1 is SGDLS and CDR2 YYNGEE. V shed 2 bases, J shed 6 bases, and the junction held 4 bases outside the gene matches. The CDR3 is CASSVRLAGGDTQYF. For the CDR3, the DNA is TGTGCCAGCAGCGTGCGTCTAGCGGGAGGGGATACGCAGTATTTT.

This chain links TRBV10-3 with TRBJ2-7; possible D gene TRBD1, 5 bases. Trimming took off 2 bases at V and 1 base at J, with 12 bases between the two ends. The CDR3 contains 15 residues. The germline gives CDR1 ENHRY, CDR2 SYGVKD. CDR3 coding DNA: TGTGCCATCAGTGAGACAGGTTCCTTATCCTACGAGCAGTACTTC. This gives the protein CAISETGSLSYEQYF.

The DNA for the CDR3 is TGTGCCAGTAGTACGACAGGGTTGAACACTGAAGCTTTCTTT. It yields the protein CASSTTGLNTEAFF. This chain uses TRBV19 with TRBJ1-1; 7 bases are a match to TRBD1. CDR3 length equals 14 residues. Germline V lookup: CDR1 LNHDA, CDR2 SQIVND (reference sequence). V dropped 4 bases and J dropped 0; count of bases not matched to a gene: 2.

Only a few counts were recorded for this clone. The genes are TRBV5-5 and TRBJ1-5, with 8 bases identical to TRBD1. Per the germline V gene, CDR1 is SGHKS and CDR2 is YYEKEE (reference sequence). With 5 bases clipped from V and 7 bases from J, the junction kept 5 bases outside the gene matches. The CDR3 has 13 residues. The CDR3 sequence is CASRPDRDQPQHF. In nucleotides, the CDR3 is TGTGCCAGCAGGCCGGACAGGGACCAGCCCCAGCATTTT.

The chain joins TRBV30 to TRBJ2-5; D gene unclear. This CDR3 contains 11 residues. V lost 4 bases to trimming and J lost 1 base, with 4 bases between them. CDR1 and CDR2 from the germline V gene are GTSNPN and SVGIG (reference sequence). CDR3 region: CAWTSQETQYF. The CDR3 DNA reads as TGTGCCTGGACCAGCCAAGAGACCCAGTACTTC.

V and J are TRBV4-3 and TRBJ1-6; TRBD1 might be the D (5 bases). CDR3 length: 17 amino acids. Germline V gene data show CDR1 as LGHNA and CDR2 as YSLEER. Trimming pared 1 base from V and 2 bases from J, leaving 12 bases between. The CDR3 DNA reads as TGCGCCAGCAGCCAAGCGGACAACCCCCCCTATAATTCACCCCTCCACTTT. It translates to CASSQADNPPYNSPLHF.

This clone has just one count. The gene calls are TRBV5-4 and TRBJ1-2; 7 positions agree with TRBD1. The CDR3 sequence is 13 residues long. Germline V gene sequence: CDR1 SGHNT, CDR2 YYREEE (reference sequence). The V segment lost 4 bases and the J segment 2 bases; nucleotides outside the gene matches: 2. The CDR3 DNA reads TGTGCCAGCAGCAGACAGGGAAACTATGGCTACACCTTC. This translates into CASSRQGNYGYTF.

A remark on this clone: At one of its ends the junction is not consistent with the germline gene, which may arise from a read error. V and J are TRBV4-1 and TRBJ2-7; D may be TRBD1 (5 bases). This CDR3 spans 12 amino acids. Germline CDR1 MGHRA, CDR2 YSYEKL. The CDR3 nucleotides read TGCGCCAGCAGCCAAGAAGGGGTAGGGGTCCACTTC. It yields the protein CASSQEGVGVHF.

The V call is TRBV10-3, the J call TRBJ2-1; 11 bases line up with TRBD2. The CDR3 contains 14 residues. CDR1 is ENHRY and CDR2 is SYGVKD in the germline V gene. With 6 bases clipped from V and 5 bases from J, the junction kept 3 bases outside the gene matches. The CDR3 sequence is CAISLSGRDNEQFF. The CDR3 nucleotides read TGTGCCATCAGCCTTAGCGGGAGGGACAATGAGCAGTTCTTC.

The chain has TRBV4-3 and TRBJ1-3, with no clear D. The CDR3 sequence is 15 residues long. Germline CDR1 reads LGHNA; CDR2 reads YSLEER. V lost 4 bases and J 4 bases, leaving 14 bases between the germline ends. The CDR3 bases are TGCGCCAGCAGCCCCTCGTGGCGGCTGGGAAACACCATATATTTT. This gives the protein CASSPSWRLGNTIYF.

The chain links TRBV19 to TRBJ1-5, with no clear D. This CDR3 contains 13 residues. V lost 1 base to trimming and J lost 7 bases, with 8 bases between them. CDR1 is LNHDA and CDR2 is SQIVND in the germline V gene (reference sequence). CDR3 in amino acids: CASSIGPGQPQHF. CDR3 in DNA: TGTGCCAGTAGTATAGGACCGGGGCAGCCCCAGCATTTT.

The rearrangement joins TRBV7-2 to TRBJ1-1, with 8 positions matching TRBD1. CDR3 size: 17 residues. Germline trimming cut 0 bases from V and 1 base from J; bases unmatched to any gene: 7. CDR1 is SGHTA and CDR2 is FQGNSA in the germline V gene. This CDR3 is CASSLAGTGGRNTEAFF. DNA of the CDR3: TGTGCCAGCAGCTTAGCGGGAACAGGGGGTAGGAACACTGAAGCTTTCTTT.

This chain links TRBV4-1 with TRBJ2-2; TRBD1 agrees at 10 bases. Germline V gene data show CDR1 as MGHRA and CDR2 as YSYEKL. V lost 0 bases, J lost 5 bases, and 3 bases stayed unmatched. The CDR3 consists of 16 residues. The CDR3: CASSQEKGQGTGELFF. The CDR3 nucleotides read TGCGCCAGCAGCCAAGAGAAGGGACAGGGGACCGGGGAGCTGTTTTTT.

This clone was seen only a few times. The chain combines TRBV30 with TRBJ1-2; D is unresolved. Germline-derived CDR1 and CDR2 are GTSNPN and SVGIG (reference sequence). The CDR3 consists of 13 residues. Between the trimmed V and J ends, which lost 3 bases and 3 bases, there was a span of 11 bases. The CDR3: CAWSRNLDYGYTF. CDR3 bases: TGTGCCTGGAGCCGGAATCTAGACTATGGCTACACCTTC.

The J gene is TRBJ2-4, the V gene TRBV7-9; 9 positions agree with TRBD2. The germline V gene encodes CDR1 SEHNR and CDR2 FQNEAQ (reference sequence). The trim removed 5 bases at V and 0 bases at J, leaving 8 bases unmatched. The CDR3 length is 17 residues. The CDR3 sequence: CASSRAGGTLAKNIQYF. The DNA for the CDR3 is TGTGCCAGCAGCCGAGCGGGAGGTACTCTAGCCAAAAACATTCAGTACTTC.

The chain has TRBV5-6 and TRBJ1-2, with 7 bases lining up with TRBD1. Germline lookup yields CDR1 SGHDT and CDR2 YYEEEE. V gave up 4 bases and J gave up 1 base; unmatched junction bases: 7. The CDR3 length is 15 residues. Written as DNA, the CDR3 is TGTGCCAGCAGCACGGGGACAGAGTTTAACTATGGCTACACCTTC. Translated, it gives CASSTGTEFNYGYTF. The variable domain in full, completed from reference TRBV5-6 and TRBJ1-2, reads DAGVTQSPTHLIKTRGQQVTLRCSPKSGHDTVSWYQQALGQGPQFIFQYYEEEERQRGNFPDRFSGHQFPNYSSELNVNALLLGDSALYLCASSTGTEFNYGYTFGSGTRLTVV.

The CDR3: CASSSTRGGAFF. Written as DNA, the CDR3 is TGTGCCAGCAGCTCCACCCGGGGGGGAGCTTTCTTT. This sequence joins TRBV7-9 and TRBJ1-1; D is possibly TRBD1 (5 bases). V was shortened by 4 bases and J by 10 bases, with 13 bases between the two germline ends. The germline gives CDR1 SEHNR, CDR2 FQNEAQ (reference sequence). The CDR3 totals 12 residues. Variable domain in full (rest from reference TRBV7-9 and TRBJ1-1): DTGVSQNPRHKITKRGQNVTFRCDPISEHNRLYWYRQTLGQGPEFLTYFQNEAQLEKSRLLSDRFSAERPKGSFSTLEIQRTEQGDSAMYLCASSSTRGGAFFGQGTRLTVV.

The chain is built from TRBV7-2 and TRBJ2-3, with TRBD2 identical over 10 bases. J gave up 4 bases and V 5 bases, and 6 bases lay outside the gene matches. This CDR3 is built from 15 residues. Germline V gene lookup returns CDR1 SGHTA and CDR2 FQGNSA. CDR3 sequence (DNA): TGTGCCAGCAGCGTTAGCGGGGGGCGGTCAGATACGCAGTATTTT. It codes for CASSVSGGRSDTQYF.

This chain connects TRBV4-2 to TRBJ1-1, with D hard to call. Germline V gives CDR1 LGHNA, CDR2 YNFKEQ. CDR3 size: 13 residues. V was pared by 0 bases and J by 1 base, with 3 bases between. The CDR3 region has the DNA TGTGCCAGCAGCCAAGATAGGAACACTGAAGCTTTCTTT. It codes for CASSQDRNTEAFF.

This rearrangement joins TRBV6-5 to TRBJ2-1; 8 nucleotides agree with TRBD1. The CDR3 spans 14 residues. V shed 7 bases, J shed 6 bases, and the junction held 8 bases outside the gene matches. The germline gives CDR1 MNHEY, CDR2 SVGAGI. CDR3 region: CASTKTGVGNEQFF. Written as DNA, the CDR3 is TGTGCCAGCACCAAGACAGGGGTCGGCAATGAGCAGTTCTTC.

This clone turned up a few times. This sequence joins TRBV20-1 and TRBJ2-5, with D unclear. Germline assignment: CDR1 DFQATT and CDR2 SNEGSKA (reference sequence). Trimming took 6 bases from V and 5 from J, leaving 7 bases between them. CDR3 size: 10 residues. In DNA form, the CDR3 reads TGCAGTGCCAAGAGGGAGACCCAGTACTTC. This encodes CSAKRETQYF.

The gene calls are TRBV19 and TRBJ1-2; D gene unclear. CDR3 size: 11 residues. The ends were cut back, 7 bases at V and 8 bases at J, with 11 bases in the middle. Germline V gene lookup returns CDR1 LNHDA and CDR2 SQIVND (reference sequence). The CDR3 DNA follows: TGTGCCAGTACCGGTCTAGGCGGCTACACCTTC. It yields the protein CASTGLGGYTF.

The genes are TRBV19 and TRBJ1-2, with a weak D call TRBD1 (5 bases). Germline V gives CDR1 LNHDA, CDR2 SQIVND (reference sequence). The CDR3 consists of 14 residues. Deletions cut 0 bases from V and 6 bases from J, with 11 bases between. The CDR3 DNA is TGTGCCAGTAGTATAGATCCCAGGGTGGATGGCTACACCTTC. Translating gives CASSIDPRVDGYTF.